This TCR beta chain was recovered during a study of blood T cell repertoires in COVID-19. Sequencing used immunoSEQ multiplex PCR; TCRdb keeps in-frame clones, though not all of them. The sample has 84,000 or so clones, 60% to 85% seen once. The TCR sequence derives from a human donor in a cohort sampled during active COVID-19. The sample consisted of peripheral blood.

The CDR3 region has the DNA TGTGCCAGCAGCCTGGAGAGCGGGAGGATCTTCGAGCAGTACTTC. This codes for CASSLESGRIFEQYF. The chain links TRBV5-5 to TRBJ2-7; 9 nucleotides align to TRBD2. The germline CDR1 and CDR2 sequences are SGHKS and YYEKEE (reference sequence). The CDR3 consists of 15 residues. V shed 4 bases and J 6 bases; nucleotides not matched to a gene: 11.